This record concerns one T cell receptor (beta chain) sequence. No antigen is known for it. This record comes from a study of T cell responses to AZD1222 COVID-19 vaccine. Overall study: The analysis combined second doses at about 4 or about 12 weeks. General study points: Targets within unmutated variant regions were reportedly found for nearly half of spike-specific TCRs. Clonal diversity was possibly underestimated; the donors were predominantly white British and more often female. Baseline seropositivity occurred in only a handful of AZD1222 recipients.

Sequencing used immunoSEQ multiplex PCR; TCRdb keeps in-frame clones, though not all of them. This table holds about 120,000 clones, about 90% found once. The junction had 6 bases not matched to a gene; V was cut back by 4 bases and J by 5 bases. This CDR3 has 14 residues. Germline assignment: CDR1 SNHLY and CDR2 FYNNEI. The chain uses TRBV2 and TRBJ2-3; 7 bases fit TRBD1. The sequence came from an adult in good health. The sample consisted of peripheral blood, taken on day 0 of AZD1222 vaccination. The CDR3 loop is CASSAPGQRDTQYF. For the CDR3, the DNA is TGTGCCAGCAGTGCACCGGGACAGAGAGATACGCAGTATTTT.